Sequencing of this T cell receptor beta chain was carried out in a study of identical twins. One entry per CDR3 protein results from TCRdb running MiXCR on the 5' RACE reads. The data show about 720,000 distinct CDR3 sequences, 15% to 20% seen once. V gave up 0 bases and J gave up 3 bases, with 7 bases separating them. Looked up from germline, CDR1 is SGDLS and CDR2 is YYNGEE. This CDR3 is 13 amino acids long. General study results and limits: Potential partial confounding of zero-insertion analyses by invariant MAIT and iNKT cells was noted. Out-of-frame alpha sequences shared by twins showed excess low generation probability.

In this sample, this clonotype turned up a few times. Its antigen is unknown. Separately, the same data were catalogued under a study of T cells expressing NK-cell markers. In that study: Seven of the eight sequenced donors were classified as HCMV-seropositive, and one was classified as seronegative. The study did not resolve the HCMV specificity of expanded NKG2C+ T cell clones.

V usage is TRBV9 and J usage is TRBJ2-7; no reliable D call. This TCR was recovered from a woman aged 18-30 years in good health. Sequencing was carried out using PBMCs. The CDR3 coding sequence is TGTGCCAGCAGCGTAGCCCCAAACTACGAGCAGTACTTC. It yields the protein CASSVAPNYEQYF.